The clone carrying this TCR beta chain was detected only a few times. Its specificity is unknown. The germline CDR1 and CDR2 sequences are SQVTM and ANQGSEA. This CDR3 is built from 10 residues. V was shortened by 6 bases and J by 10 bases, with 10 bases between the two germline ends. Preparation of the TCRbeta library involved a method that used unique molecular identifiers. TCRdb recomputed calls from the PCR reads with MiXCR, one row per CDR3 protein. The sample comprises about 250,000 distinct CDR3 sequences, 20% to 30% of which are singletons, and 4% to 5.5% rests with the top ten. The data were taken from a study of T-cell reconstitution after alpha-beta-depleted transplantation in children. Findings of the study overall: Approximately two months post-transplant, alpha-beta T cells reportedly originated from several hundred expanded graft clones. Surviving recipient cells, namely T cells and thymic progenitors, were the source of high day-60 TCRbeta diversity in some patients. Most T-cell counts and diversity one year after the transplant came from T cells that were newly produced.

This specimen was PBMCs, mostly from graft donor cells, taken 360 days after TCRalphabeta/CD19-depleted stem cell transplant. The J gene is TRBJ2-1, the V gene TRBV29-1; tentatively, D is TRBD1 (5 bases). This receptor was identified in a female patient aged 2-9 years who had a stem cell transplant for congenital amegakaryocytic thrombocytopenia, so the T cells may come from the graft donor. The CDR3 loop is CSVVRQEQFF. The DNA of the CDR3 is TGCAGCGTCGTTCGACAGGAGCAGTTCTTC.